These 15 T cell receptor beta chains share one sample of origin, sequenced in a study of blood T cell repertoires in COVID-19. Profiled with immunoSEQ multiplex PCR; TCRdb holds only in-frame clones, not every one. The table lists about 120,000 clones, 80% of them singletons. Sequencing was done on a sample of peripheral blood. The receptors originated from a man aged 60 to 75 with active or convalescent COVID-19.

V and J are TRBV7-9 and TRBJ2-6; TRBD2 aligns across 7 bases. The trim removed 5 bases at V and 6 bases at J, leaving 16 bases unmatched. Germline CDR1 SEHNR, CDR2 FQNEAQ (reference sequence). This CDR3 contains 18 residues. Here the CDR3 reads CASSPLRAGSPLANVLTF. The CDR3, as DNA: TGTGCCAGCAGCCCCCTCCGAGCGGGATCGCCTCTGGCCAACGTCCTGACTTTC.

In this sample, this clone turned up once. The rearrangement uses TRBV3-1 (or the pseudogene TRBV3-2) and TRBJ2-1, with 9 bases fitting TRBD2. This CDR3 comprises 16 residues. V lost 4 bases to trimming and J lost 3 bases; unmatched junction nucleotides: 7. Germline loops: CDR1 LGHDT, CDR2 YNNKEL (reference sequence). CDR3 residues: CASSLAGGQVYNEQFF. CDR3 bases: TGTGCCAGCAGCCTTGCGGGAGGGCAAGTCTACAATGAGCAGTTCTTC.

This chain uses TRBV15 with TRBJ2-3; 8 bases map to TRBD2. V dropped 2 bases and J dropped 1; count of bases not matched to a gene: 2. This CDR3 region has 15 residues. The V gene's germline CDR1 is LNHNV and CDR2 YYDKDF (reference sequence). The CDR3 DNA reads as TGTGCCACCAGCAGACCGGGAGGGGGCACAGATACGCAGTATTTT. It is translated as CATSRPGGGTDTQYF.

This clone was counted between two and nine times. This chain links TRBV4-3 with TRBJ2-1; D remains ambiguous. Per germline, CDR1 LGHNA and CDR2 YSLEER. V was shortened by 0 bases and J by 7 bases, with 7 bases between the two germline ends. This CDR3 spans 13 amino acids. The CDR3 DNA reads as TGCGCCAGCAGCCAAGAGCTACAGAATGAGCAGTTCTTC. Its translation is CASSQELQNEQFF.

The J gene is TRBJ2-2, the V gene TRBV7-2, with D possibly TRBD1 on 5 matching bases. Germline lookup yields CDR1 SGHTA and CDR2 FQGNSA. CDR3 length: 15 amino acids. Deletions cut 5 bases from V and 0 bases from J, with 10 bases between. Here the CDR3 DNA reads TGTGCCAGCAGCCCCGGCAGGGCGAACACCGGGGAGCTGTTTTTT. Its translation is CASSPGRANTGELFF.

This chain connects TRBV6-5 to TRBJ1-4; the D gene is possibly TRBD1 (6 bases). This CDR3 comprises 14 residues. The germline V gene has CDR1 MNHEY and CDR2 SVGAGI. V was cut by 6 bases and J by 8 bases, with 16 bases left in between. The CDR3 DNA reads as TGTGCCAGCAGCTTGGGGGGGGCAGGGGAAAAACTGTTTTTT. As protein: CASSLGGAGEKLFF.

V and J are TRBV2 and TRBJ2-3; 9 nucleotides line up with TRBD2. J gave up 1 base and V 1 base, and 0 bases lay outside the gene matches. The CDR3 spans 15 residues. Germline V lookup: CDR1 SNHLY, CDR2 FYNNEI. The DNA for the CDR3 is TGTGCCAGCAGTGAAGTAGCGGGGGGCACAGATACGCAGTATTTT. Encoded protein: CASSEVAGGTDTQYF.

J is TRBJ2-2 and V is TRBV7-2; 7 bases fit TRBD2. The germline CDR1 and CDR2 sequences are SGHTA and FQGNSA. The CDR3 has 18 residues. With V trimmed by 6 bases and J by 6 bases, 19 bases remained unmatched. The CDR3 nucleotides are TGTGCCAGCAGGCGGCGGGGGTTTGGCGGGAGAGTTTCCGGGGAGCTGTTTTTT. It yields the protein CASRRRGFGGRVSGELFF.

This sequence joins TRBV5-4 and TRBJ2-7; 7 bases agree with TRBD2. Germline assignment: CDR1 SGHNT and CDR2 YYREEE (reference sequence). This CDR3 has 15 amino acids. The junction had 12 bases not matched to a gene; V was cut back by 4 bases and J by 5 bases. The CDR3 DNA reads TGTGCCAGCAGCCCGCAGGCCGGGAGGTTCCACGAGCAGTACTTC. Translated: CASSPQAGRFHEQYF.

The rearrangement links TRBV18 to TRBJ2-3; TRBD2 matches at 9 bases. V gave up 0 bases and J gave up 5 bases; unmatched junction bases: 6. The CDR3 length is 16 residues. Germline loops: CDR1 KGHSH, CDR2 LQKENI. In DNA, the CDR3 is TGTGCCAGCTCACCACCTAGCGGGAGTTTGGGAGATACGCAGTATTTT. As protein: CASSPPSGSLGDTQYF.

The chain is built from TRBV7-9 and TRBJ2-1; perhaps TRBD1 as D (5 bases). Germline CDR1 SEHNR, CDR2 FQNEAQ (reference sequence). Trimming took off 6 bases at V and 8 bases at J, with 14 bases between the two ends. The CDR3 has 13 amino acids. The CDR3 nucleotides read TGTGCCAGCAGAAAGGACACCTCGGATGAGCAGTTCTTC. It encodes CASRKDTSDEQFF.

The chain is built from TRBV25-1 and TRBJ2-2; no definite D call. Trimming removed 3 bases from V and 6 bases from J, with 11 bases in between. Germline V gene lookup returns CDR1 MGHDK and CDR2 SYGVNS. CDR3 size: 14 residues. Here the CDR3 reads CASSDNTDPGELFF. CDR3 sequence (DNA): TGTGCCAGCAGTGATAATACAGACCCCGGGGAGCTGTTTTTT.

A few counts support this clone. V gene TRBV5-1 combines with J gene TRBJ2-3, with 8 bases lining up with TRBD1. After removal of 2 bases from V and 3 bases from J, the junction contained 11 bases not matched to a gene. This CDR3 has 17 residues. Looked up from germline, CDR1 is SGHRS and CDR2 is YFSETQ. CDR3 protein: CASSFGAGGSRTDTQYF. CDR3 nucleotide sequence: TGCGCCAGCAGCTTTGGGGCAGGGGGCTCGAGGACAGATACGCAGTATTTT.

This chain links TRBV15 with TRBJ2-7; perhaps TRBD2 as D (6 bases). Trimming removed 0 bases at V and 6 bases at J, with 21 bases between. The CDR3 is made up of 17 amino acids. Germline lookup yields CDR1 LNHNV and CDR2 YYDKDF (reference sequence). The CDR3 coding sequence is TGTGCCACCAGCAGAGATTTGGGGAGCGGGCCCATCGCCGAGCAGTACTTC. This encodes CATSRDLGSGPIAEQYF.

The genes are TRBV7-2 and TRBJ2-2, with D tentatively TRBD2 (6 bases). The CDR3 is 15 residues long. Germline-derived CDR1 and CDR2 are SGHTA and FQGNSA. V shed 3 bases and J shed 1 base, with 9 bases lying between them. The CDR3 region has the DNA TGTGCCAGCAGCTTTAGCGGCCTGAACACCGGGGAGCTGTTTTTT. It translates to CASSFSGLNTGELFF.